Listed here are 25 T cell receptor beta chains from one sample, sequenced in a study of blood T cell repertoires in COVID-19. Using immunoSEQ multiplex PCR, the repertoire was profiled, and TCRdb retains in-frame clones only, with some absent. The sample has about 400,000 clones; around 87% are singletons. Sequenced: PBMCs or T cells enriched from blood (not recorded which). Source of these receptors: a man between 35 and 55 years old in a cohort exposed to, infected with or recovered from COVID-19 (not recorded which).

This clone was recorded once. J is TRBJ1-1 and V is TRBV11-2; 9 bases line up with TRBD1. This CDR3 has 17 amino acids. Trimming cost V 5 bases and J 6 bases; bases outside gene matches: 16. CDR1 and CDR2 from the germline V gene are SGHAT and FQNNGV. The CDR3 DNA reads TGTGCCAGCAGCACAGGTCCGGGACAGGGATTTCTCGCTGAAGCTTTCTTT. Translated, it gives CASSTGPGQGFLAEAFF.

This chain connects TRBV7-2 to TRBJ2-7; the match to TRBD2 covers 8 bases. Germline CDR1 is SGHTA and CDR2 is FQGNSA. V lost 6 bases and J lost 2; bases outside the gene matches: 12. The CDR3 totals 16 residues. Here the CDR3 reads CASRRGGSGRTYEQYF. CDR3 nucleotide sequence: TGTGCCAGCAGACGCGGGGGGAGCGGGAGAACCTACGAGCAGTACTTC.

This clone has just a few counts. The chain recombines TRBV11-2 with TRBJ1-3; D gene unclear. CDR3 length: 13 amino acids. The germline gives CDR1 SGHAT, CDR2 FQNNGV. With 5 bases removed from V and 4 bases from J, the gap between germline ends came to 9 bases. The CDR3 bases are TGTGCCAGCAGCACGGGGATCGGAAACACCATATATTTT. Its protein product is CASSTGIGNTIYF.

The rearrangement joins TRBV5-1 to TRBJ2-7; 11 bases are a match to TRBD2. CDR3 size: 17 residues. Germline CDR1 is SGHRS and CDR2 is YFSETQ. V was clipped by 2 bases and J by 4 bases; unmatched bases: 11. CDR3 DNA: TGCGCCAGCAGCTTATCACCCGGGACTAGCGGACCTTACGAGCAGTACTTC. As protein: CASSLSPGTSGPYEQYF. Based on the CDR3 plus reference TRBV5-1 and TRBJ2-7, the full variable domain is KAGVTQTPRYLIKTRGQQVTLSCSPISGHRSVSWYQQTPGQGLQFLFEYFSETQRNKGNFPGRFSGRQFSNSRSEMNVSTLELGDSALYLCASSLSPGTSGPYEQYFGPGTRLTVT.

For the CDR3, the DNA is TGTGCCAGCAGCGCCCCTTCGGGAAATGAGCAGTTCTTC. It is translated as CASSAPSGNEQFF. This chain joins TRBV7-9 and TRBJ2-1; D possibly corresponds to TRBD2 (5 bases). V was clipped by 5 bases and J by 7 bases, with 12 bases between them. This CDR3 comprises 13 residues. CDR1 is SEHNR, CDR2 FQNEAQ, per germline (reference sequence).

The rearrangement uses TRBV27 and TRBJ1-4; D is undetermined. The V gene lost 6 bases and the J gene lost 5 bases, with 10 bases spanning the gap. CDR3 length equals 13 residues. From germline, CDR1 is MNHEY and CDR2 SMNVEV (reference sequence). Written as DNA, the CDR3 is TGTGCCAGCAGGAATCGGGGAAATGAAAAACTGTTTTTT. Encoded protein: CASRNRGNEKLFF.

The J gene is TRBJ2-1, the V gene TRBV5-1; TRBD2 agrees at 15 bases. Germline values: CDR1 SGHRS, CDR2 YFSETQ. V dropped 4 bases and J dropped 7; count of bases not matched to a gene: 6. The CDR3 extends over 16 amino acids. The CDR3 loop is CASSGTGTSGGNEQFF. The CDR3 DNA follows: TGCGCCAGCAGCGGGACCGGGACTAGCGGGGGGAATGAGCAGTTCTTC.

The chain is built from TRBV7-8 and TRBJ1-3, with D possibly being TRBD1 (6 bases). The V end was cut by 2 bases, the J end by 4 bases, with 9 bases between. Germline lookup yields CDR1 SGHVS and CDR2 FQNEAQ. CDR3 length: 14 residues. The CDR3 DNA follows: TGTGCCAGCAGCTTACAGGGGAGAGGAAACACCATATATTTT. Amino acids: CASSLQGRGNTIYF. Filled out from reference TRBV7-8 and TRBJ1-3, the complete variable domain reads GAGVSQSPRYKVAKRGQDVALRCDPISGHVSLFWYQQALGQGPEFLTYFQNEAQLDKSGLPSDRFFAERPEGSVSTLKIQRTQQEDSAVYLCASSLQGRGNTIYFGEGSWLTVV.

The CDR3: CASSFTGADTEAFF. The CDR3 DNA follows: TGCGCCAGCAGCTTCACAGGGGCGGACACTGAAGCTTTCTTT. This chain links TRBV5-1 with TRBJ1-1, with 7 bases aligning to TRBD1. CDR3 length equals 14 residues. J was trimmed by 3 bases and V by 2 bases; bases with no gene match: 4. Germline CDR1 SGHRS, CDR2 YFSETQ.

This clone appeared a few times. This chain uses TRBV18 with TRBJ1-3; the match to TRBD1 covers 8 bases. The V segment lost 5 bases and the J segment 2 bases; nucleotides outside the gene matches: 8. The CDR3 contains 16 residues. Germline V gene lookup returns CDR1 KGHSH and CDR2 LQKENI. The CDR3 region is CASSTNRQGPGNTIYF. Here the CDR3 DNA reads TGTGCCAGCTCAACCAACCGACAGGGGCCTGGAAACACCATATATTTT.

Regarding this clone: The identical CDR3 is also encoded by other nucleotide sequences in the sample. The chain employs TRBV2 and TRBJ2-3; tentatively, D is TRBD2 (6 bases). With 4 bases removed from V and 4 bases from J, the gap between germline ends came to 9 bases. This CDR3 is built from 13 residues. The germline gives CDR1 SNHLY, CDR2 FYNNEI. DNA for the CDR3: TGTGCCAGCAGTGCGGGAGTCGCAGATACGCAGTATTTT. This translates into CASSAGVADTQYF.

This clone is a singleton in its sample. The chain carries TRBV30 and TRBJ1-1, with 7 bases fitting TRBD1. CDR3 length: 13 residues. Per germline, CDR1 GTSNPN and CDR2 SVGIG (reference sequence). Germline trimming cut 3 bases from V and 5 bases from J; bases unmatched to any gene: 6. This CDR3 reads CAWRQGIRTEAFF. CDR3 nucleotides: TGTGCCTGGAGACAGGGGATTCGTACTGAAGCTTTCTTT.

The chain has TRBV5-1 and TRBJ1-1, with 7 nucleotides matching TRBD1. The CDR3 is 15 amino acids. V lost 4 bases to trimming and J lost 0 bases; unmatched junction nucleotides: 6. Germline V CDR1 and CDR2: SGHRS, YFSETQ. The CDR3 nucleotides are TGCGCCAGCAGCCCACAGGGGTTGGTGAACACTGAAGCTTTCTTT. Amino acids: CASSPQGLVNTEAFF. The variable domain in full, with the rest retrieved from reference TRBV5-1 and TRBJ1-1, is KAGVTQTPRYLIKTRGQQVTLSCSPISGHRSVSWYQQTPGQGLQFLFEYFSETQRNKGNFPGRFSGRQFSNSRSEMNVSTLELGDSALYLCASSPQGLVNTEAFFGQGTRLTVV.

The rearrangement links TRBV11-1 to TRBJ2-3, with D possibly matching TRBD2 (6 bases). The CDR3 runs 15 residues. Trimming took 6 bases from V and 4 from J, leaving 17 bases between them. CDR1 and CDR2 (germline): SGHAT, FQDESV (reference sequence). CDR3 region: CASRGGASLPDTQYF. The CDR3 region has the DNA TGTGCCAGCAGGGGGGGAGCATCCCTTCCAGATACGCAGTATTTT.

The V and J genes are TRBV10-1 and TRBJ1-2, with D possibly matching TRBD1 (6 bases). Trimming removed 4 bases from V and 3 bases from J, with 9 bases in between. The CDR3 covers 13 residues. Germline-derived CDR1 and CDR2 are WNHNN and SYGVQD (reference sequence). The CDR3 loop is CASSVNRDYGYTF. The CDR3, as DNA: TGCGCCAGCAGTGTGAACAGGGACTATGGCTACACCTTC.

The genes are TRBV16 and TRBJ1-2; 8 bases agree with TRBD1. Trimming cost V 5 bases and J 2 bases; bases outside gene matches: 4. The length of the CDR3 is 14 residues. Looked up from germline, CDR1 is KGHSY and CDR2 is FQNENV. The CDR3 DNA reads TGTGCCAGCAGCGAGGACAGGGTGAACTATGGCTACACCTTC. It yields the protein CASSEDRVNYGYTF.

On this clone itself: Sequence at one end of the junction differs from germline and may be a read error. The chain employs TRBV4-2 and TRBJ2-1; TRBD2 is a possible D gene (6 bases). The germline V gene encodes CDR1 LGHNA and CDR2 YNFKEQ. The CDR3 is 15 amino acids. CDR3 residues: CASSPTRGAGVEQFF. The CDR3 DNA reads as TGTGCCAGCAGCCCGACTAGAGGGGCGGGCGTTGAGCAATTCTTC.

The genes are TRBV30 and TRBJ1-5; 10 nucleotides align to TRBD1. Trimming took 0 bases from V and 6 from J; bases not matched to a gene: 2. The germline V gene encodes CDR1 GTSNPN and CDR2 SVGIG (reference sequence). The CDR3 is made up of 14 amino acids. The CDR3 region has the DNA TGTGCCTGGAGTGTGGGACAGGGGACTCAGCCCCAGCATTTT. This encodes CAWSVGQGTQPQHF.

The J gene is TRBJ2-5, the V gene TRBV12-2; TRBD2, the table's D call, was not compared with the DNA. TRBV12-2 is recorded as a pseudogene. CDR3 length: 15 amino acids. The CDR3 sequence: CASRLYALPLETQYF. The CDR3 coding sequence is TGTGCAAGTCGCTTATACGCCCTACCCCTTGAGACCCAGTACTTC.

This chain uses TRBV14 with TRBJ2-2, with TRBD2 matching over 7 bases. CDR3 length equals 15 residues. J was trimmed by 3 bases and V by 6 bases; bases with no gene match: 7. CDR1 SGHDN and CDR2 FVKESK come from the germline V gene. The CDR3 DNA follows: TGTGCCAGCAGTCCTGGGACTACCTACACCGGGGAGCTGTTTTTT. Amino acids: CASSPGTTYTGELFF.

V gene TRBV6-5 combines with J gene TRBJ1-2, with 10 bases aligning to TRBD1. Germline V gene data show CDR1 as MNHEY and CDR2 as SVGAGI. The V segment lost 5 bases and the J segment 3 bases; nucleotides outside the gene matches: 6. The CDR3 sequence is 15 residues long. The CDR3 region has the DNA TGTGCCAGCAGTCTCCGGACAGGGGGGCACTATGGCTACACCTTC. Translated: CASSLRTGGHYGYTF.

This rearrangement joins TRBV27 to TRBJ2-3; D not certain. CDR1 is MNHEY, CDR2 SMNVEV, per germline (reference sequence). This CDR3 comprises 13 residues. The V end was cut by 6 bases, the J end by 2 bases, with 9 bases between. The CDR3 DNA follows: TGTGCCAGCAGCCGATCCTACACAGATACGCAGTATTTT. Translation: CASSRSYTDTQYF.

This sequence joins TRBV19 and TRBJ2-1; 12 bases agree with TRBD2. CDR1 is LNHDA, CDR2 SQIVND, per germline (reference sequence). The trim removed 7 bases at V and 8 bases at J, leaving 9 bases unmatched. The CDR3 runs to 15 residues. CDR3 nucleotide sequence: TGTGCCAGTAATCCGCGACTAGCGGGAGAGGATGAGCAGTTCTTC. It yields the protein CASNPRLAGEDEQFF.

V usage is TRBV28 and J usage is TRBJ1-5; 9 nucleotides agree with TRBD1. The CDR3 spans 15 residues. J lost 6 bases, V lost 6 bases, and 9 bases had no gene match. Germline-derived CDR1 and CDR2 are MDHEN and SYDVKM. The chain's CDR3 is CASSFRTGAGQPQHF. The CDR3 nucleotides read TGTGCCAGCAGCTTCCGGACAGGGGCTGGTCAGCCCCAGCATTTT. Full variable domain (missing parts from reference TRBV28 and TRBJ1-5): DVKVTQSSRYLVKRTGEKVFLECVQDMDHENMFWYRQDPGLGLRLIYFSYDVKMKEKGDIPEGYSVSREKKERFSLILESASTNQTSMYLCASSFRTGAGQPQHFGDGTRLSIL.

The sample holds one count of this clone. The rearrangement uses TRBV3-1 (or the pseudogene TRBV3-2) and TRBJ2-1; 10 nucleotides align to TRBD2. This CDR3 contains 16 residues. The V and J ends lost 0 bases and 10 bases, in that order; junction bases with no gene match: 9. Germline CDR1 LGHDT, CDR2 YNNKEL (reference sequence). The CDR3 protein is CASSQDYPRTSGEQFF. CDR3 coding DNA: TGTGCCAGCAGCCAAGATTATCCCCGGACTAGCGGAGAGCAGTTCTTC.